These 23 T cell receptor beta chains share one sample of origin, sequenced in a study of blood T cell repertoires in COVID-19. Clones were read by immunoSEQ multiplex PCR, and TCRdb kept only the in-frame ones, dropping some. The sample records 210,000 or so clones, around four fifths being singletons. The specimen was peripheral blood. These receptors were collected from an elderly woman with active or convalescent COVID-19.

This clone was counted between two and nine times. V and J are TRBV5-4 and TRBJ1-2; 10 bases align to TRBD1. V was clipped by 4 bases and J by 3 bases; unmatched bases: 3. The CDR3 consists of 14 residues. Looked up from germline, CDR1 is SGHNT and CDR2 is YYREEE (reference sequence). CDR3 amino acids: CASSGQGDDYGYTF. CDR3 sequence (DNA): TGTGCCAGCAGCGGACAGGGGGATGACTATGGCTACACCTTC.

The chain recombines TRBV3-1 (or the pseudogene TRBV3-2) with TRBJ2-5, with D possibly matching TRBD2 (6 bases). Germline V gene sequence: CDR1 LGHDT, CDR2 YNNKEL (reference sequence). The CDR3 length is 11 residues. The V end lost 8 bases, the J end lost 4 bases, and 8 bases lay between the germline ends. The CDR3 spells CASGAGETQYF. The CDR3 coding sequence is TGTGCCAGCGGAGCGGGAGAGACCCAGTACTTC.

V and J are TRBV5-1 and TRBJ1-2, with a possible D match to TRBD1 (6 bases). The germline V and J ends were trimmed by 0 bases and 5 bases, with 14 bases remaining between them. The CDR3 has 15 amino acids. Germline CDR1 reads SGHRS; CDR2 reads YFSETQ. The CDR3 DNA is TGCGCCAGCAGCTTGGGGGACAACAAAGTGTATGGCTACACCTTC. Its translation is CASSLGDNKVYGYTF.

This chain connects TRBV5-1 to TRBJ2-3, with TRBD2 identical over 8 bases. The CDR3 has 15 amino acids. Germline-derived CDR1 and CDR2 are SGHRS and YFSETQ. V dropped 3 bases and J dropped 3; count of bases not matched to a gene: 6. The CDR3 spells CASSWGGLETDTQYF. CDR3 DNA: TGCGCCAGCAGCTGGGGGGGACTAGAGACAGATACGCAGTATTTT. Filled out from reference TRBV5-1 and TRBJ2-3, the complete variable domain reads KAGVTQTPRYLIKTRGQQVTLSCSPISGHRSVSWYQQTPGQGLQFLFEYFSETQRNKGNFPGRFSGRQFSNSRSEMNVSTLELGDSALYLCASSWGGLETDTQYFGPGTRLTVL.

The rearrangement joins TRBV18 to TRBJ2-3; D gene unclear. Trimming left V 2 bases short and J 11 bases short, with 11 bases between. Looked up from germline, CDR1 is KGHSH and CDR2 is LQKENI. CDR3 length: 12 residues. The CDR3 DNA is TGTGCCAGCTCACCAATACGAGCCGAGCAGTATTTT. This translates into CASSPIRAEQYF.

The V gene is TRBV11-3, the J gene TRBJ2-2; 11 bases are shared with TRBD2. The germline V gene has CDR1 SGHNT and CDR2 YENEEA. The CDR3 runs to 17 residues. V was clipped by 1 base and J by 0 bases; unmatched bases: 1. CDR3 nucleotide sequence: TGTGCCAGCAGCTTAGTAGCGGGGGGGCCGAACACCGGGGAGCTGTTTTTT. This sequence encodes CASSLVAGGPNTGELFF. Complete variable domain (other parts from reference TRBV11-3 and TRBJ2-2): EAGVVQSPRYKIIEKKQPVAFWCNPISGHNTLYWYLQNLGQGPELLIRYENEEAVDDSQLPKDRFSAERLKGVDSTLKIQPAELGDSAVYLCASSLVAGGPNTGELFFGEGSRLTVL.

The CDR3 DNA reads TGCAGCGTCGCGAGGGACAGGGGGAAGTACGAGCAGTACTTC. Its protein is CSVARDRGKYEQYF. The chain is built from TRBV29-1 and TRBJ2-7; TRBD1 agrees at 11 bases. The junction had 8 bases not matched to a gene; V was cut back by 6 bases and J by 4 bases. The CDR3 is 14 residues long. CDR1 is SQVTM and CDR2 is ANQGSEA in the germline V gene.

The rearrangement joins TRBV4-3 to TRBJ1-2; tentative D call: TRBD1 (5 bases). This CDR3 is 15 amino acids long. Trimming left V 4 bases short and J 4 bases short, with 16 bases between. Germline CDR1 is LGHNA and CDR2 is YSLEER. The CDR3 loop is CASSPTWDSSYGYTF. CDR3 coding DNA: TGCGCCAGCAGCCCAACCTGGGACTCATCCTATGGCTACACCTTC.

This chain uses TRBV7-9 with TRBJ2-7; 9 bases line up with TRBD1. The CDR3 consists of 11 residues. With V trimmed by 3 bases and J by 12 bases, 3 bases remained unmatched. Germline V lookup: CDR1 SEHNR, CDR2 FQNEAQ (reference sequence). The CDR3 sequence is CASSLRTGVYF. In DNA, the CDR3 is TGTGCCAGCAGCTTGAGGACAGGGGTGTACTTC.

The gene calls are TRBV4-3 and TRBJ2-3, with D possibly matching TRBD1 (5 bases). This CDR3 region has 17 residues. Germline V gene lookup returns CDR1 LGHNA and CDR2 YSLEER. V was pared by 0 bases and J by 2 bases, with 15 bases between. The chain's CDR3 is CASSQEGYDSNTDTQYF. The CDR3 DNA reads TGCGCCAGCAGCCAAGAGGGATACGACAGTAACACAGATACGCAGTATTTT.

The chain couples TRBV25-1 to TRBJ2-3; tentative D call: TRBD1 (5 bases). Between the trimmed V and J ends, which lost 4 bases and 1 base, there was a span of 9 bases. Germline CDR1 is MGHDK and CDR2 is SYGVNS. The CDR3 runs to 14 residues. The CDR3 DNA is TGTGCCAGCAGTGTGGTAGGGGGCACAGATACGCAGTATTTT. Its protein is CASSVVGGTDTQYF.

The CDR3 region is CASSQQTGNQQFF. The CDR3 nucleotides read TGCGCCAGCAGCCAGCAGACAGGGAATCAGCAGTTCTTC. The chain is built from TRBV5-1 and TRBJ2-1; TRBD1 matches at 7 bases. The germline V gene has CDR1 SGHRS and CDR2 YFSETQ. V trimming: 4 bases; J trimming: 11 bases; junction bases outside the gene matches: 9. This CDR3 has 13 amino acids.

This chain uses TRBV6-2 or TRBV6-3 with TRBJ1-1, with D possibly TRBD1 on 5 matching bases. The length of the CDR3 is 14 residues. Germline V gene data show CDR1 as MNHEY and CDR2 as SVGEGT. V was cut by 4 bases and J by 4 bases, with 13 bases left in between. The CDR3 region is CASSSPGRGTEAFF. DNA of the CDR3: TGTGCCAGCAGTTCCCCGGGTAGGGGCACTGAAGCTTTCTTT.

The chain uses TRBV5-1 and TRBJ2-1; a possible D gene is TRBD1 (6 bases). Trimming took 0 bases from V and 1 from J, leaving 11 bases between them. CDR1 SGHRS and CDR2 YFSETQ come from the germline V gene. There are 16 residues in the CDR3. CDR3 nucleotide sequence: TGCGCCAGCAGCTTGGGAACAGGGCTTTCCTACAATGAGCAGTTCTTC. Residues: CASSLGTGLSYNEQFF.

The rearrangement joins TRBV10-3 to TRBJ2-5, with D maybe TRBD1 (6 bases). Trimming shortened V by 7 bases and J by 1 base, and 13 bases separated the two germline ends. CDR1 and CDR2 from the germline V gene are ENHRY and SYGVKD. This CDR3 comprises 14 residues. CDR3 protein: CAIKPGDPQETQYF. DNA of the CDR3: TGTGCCATCAAACCAGGGGACCCCCAAGAGACCCAGTACTTC.

This chain uses TRBV28 with TRBJ2-7, with 12 bases lining up with TRBD2. The J segment lost 3 bases and the V segment lost 0 bases, leaving 3 bases of the junction unmatched. The germline gives CDR1 MDHEN, CDR2 SYDVKM. This CDR3 has 16 amino acids. The CDR3 loop is CASSLWPTSGGYEQYF. The CDR3 nucleotides read TGTGCCAGCAGTTTATGGCCGACTAGCGGGGGCTACGAGCAGTACTTC.

This chain uses TRBV23-1 with TRBJ1-6; D is uncertain. TRBV23-1 is an ORF, with its function uncertain. The V and J ends lost 1 base and 3 bases respectively, with 22 bases between them. CDR3 size: 20 residues. In nucleotides, the CDR3 is TGCGCCAGCAGTCAATTACCGCCGGCAGGTCCCGTCGGCTATAATTCACCCCTCCACTTT. It is translated as CASSQLPPAGPVGYNSPLHF.

V usage is TRBV5-6 and J usage is TRBJ2-7; tentative D call: TRBD2 (5 bases). CDR3 length: 15 amino acids. V was cut by 4 bases and J by 3 bases, with 17 bases left in between. The germline gives CDR1 SGHDT, CDR2 YYEEEE. In DNA, the CDR3 is TGTGCCAGCAGCCCCCGCGGGCTGACTCACTACGAGCAGTACTTC. This encodes CASSPRGLTHYEQYF.

This clone is a singleton in its sample. This sequence joins TRBV19 and TRBJ1-5, with a tentative D call TRBD1 (6 bases). Germline V CDR1 and CDR2: LNHDA, SQIVND (reference sequence). The CDR3 length is 18 residues. The V end lost 0 bases, the J end lost 0 bases, and 15 bases lay between the germline ends. The DNA for the CDR3 is TGTGCCAGTAGTATAGATCTTTTGGGGGCGCATAGCAATCAGCCCCAGCATTTT. It codes for CASSIDLLGAHSNQPQHF.

The rearrangement uses TRBV20-1 and TRBJ1-1, with TRBD1 identical over 7 bases. Germline trimming cut 1 base from V and 7 bases from J; bases unmatched to any gene: 0. Per the germline V gene, CDR1 is DFQATT and CDR2 is SNEGSKA (reference sequence). This CDR3 is 11 amino acids long. CDR3 sequence (DNA): TGCAGTGCTAGAGGGGACAGTGAAGCTTTCTTT. As protein: CSARGDSEAFF.

This rearrangement joins TRBV15 to TRBJ2-3; tentatively, D is TRBD2 (6 bases). Between the trimmed V and J ends, which lost 0 bases and 4 bases, there was a span of 14 bases. Germline-derived CDR1 and CDR2 are LNHNV and YYDKDF (reference sequence). CDR3 length: 16 residues. CDR3 sequence: CATSRESAWGADTQYF. CDR3 bases: TGTGCCACCAGCAGAGAAAGTGCGTGGGGGGCAGATACGCAGTATTTT. Filled out from reference TRBV15 and TRBJ2-3, the complete variable domain reads DAMVIQNPRYQVTQFGKPVTLSCSQTLNHNVMYWYQQKSSQAPKLLFHYYDKDFNNEADTPDNFQSRRPNTSFCFLDIRSPGLGDTAMYLCATSRESAWGADTQYFGPGTRLTVL.

This clone was seen more than once but under ten times. The rearrangement uses TRBV18 and TRBJ2-1, with D unclear. This CDR3 region has 13 residues. Germline lookup yields CDR1 KGHSH and CDR2 LQKENI. Between the trimmed V and J ends, which lost 3 bases and 10 bases, there was a span of 13 bases. DNA for the CDR3: TGTGCCAGCTCACCGAGAACCCCTGAAGAGCAGTTCTTC. The encoded protein is CASSPRTPEEQFF. Variable domain in full (rest from reference TRBV18 and TRBJ2-1): NAGVMQNPRHLVRRRGQEARLRCSPMKGHSHVYWYRQLPEEGLKFMVYLQKENIIDESGMPKERFSAEFPKEGPSILRIQQVVRGDSAAYFCASSPRTPEEQFFGPGTRLTVL.

This chain links TRBV5-1 with TRBJ1-4, with a weak D call TRBD1 (5 bases). With 0 bases removed from V and 8 bases from J, the gap between germline ends came to 11 bases. CDR3 length: 14 amino acids. CDR1 and CDR2 (germline): SGHRS, YFSETQ. CDR3 sequence (DNA): TGCGCCAGCAGCTTGGGGCAGGGTAGGGAAAAACTGTTTTTT. Its protein product is CASSLGQGREKLFF.